This T cell receptor beta chain was recorded in a study of spatial heterogeneity in lung cancer. TCR cDNA molecules each had a unique molecular identifier. Each CDR3 protein gets one entry after TCRdb re-called the 5' RACE reads with MiXCR. The sample consists of 25,000 or so distinct CDR3 sequences, 13% of them appearing once. This clonotype was counted at least ten times. Time point denoted: sample taken at primary tumor resection. The authors sequenced whole RNA from tumor, nontumor lung or frozen PBMC without sorting. The donors comprised some 70 untreated early-stage non-small cell lung cancer patients. The input for sequencing was PBMCs, taken at surgery. This receptor was obtained from a female donor with early-stage non-small cell lung cancer.

CDR3 sequence reads: CASSYMQTGTEAFF. In nucleotides, the CDR3 is TGTGCCAGCAGTTATATGCAGACGGGGACTGAAGCTTTCTTT. The chain combines TRBV6-2 or TRBV6-3 with TRBJ1-1, with D unresolved. V lost 3 bases and J 5 bases, leaving 13 bases between the germline ends. CDR1 and CDR2 from the germline V gene are MNHEY and SVGEGT. The CDR3 has 14 residues.